Listed below are T cell receptor beta chains from one sample, sequenced in a study of CD8 T cells in Susac syndrome. A single record per CDR3 protein comes from TCRdb applying MiXCR to the immunoSEQ multiplex PCR reads. The table has 130,000 to 150,000 distinct CDR3 sequences, approximately 94% seen once. What was sequenced was CD4+ T cells from PBMCs. These receptors all stem from a human donor with Susac syndrome. The conserved cysteine and the conserved F or W are not part of the CDR3 here. Each record gives: V gene, clone size, J gene, CDR3 protein. Expanded clones get a size class; other rows say once, few or many, or leave the size out.

TRBV7-2	.	TRBJ2-7	ASTRPTSGIFLSYEQY
TRBV20-1	.	TRBJ2-4	SARGGSGGKNIQY
TRBV20-1	.	TRBJ1-2	SASQQSYGYT
TRBV20-1	.	TRBJ2-1	SARGGVRSYNEQF
TRBV29-1	.	TRBJ1-1	SVEERVGTEAF
TRBV6-1	.	TRBJ1-2	ASTVAAGGYT
TRBV20-1	few	TRBJ1-5	SARSGTGDQPQH
TRBV19	.	TRBJ1-2	ASSPREGGYT
TRBV19	few	TRBJ1-2	ASRTGRNYGYT
TRBV29-1	.	TRBJ2-3	SVEVLGKSTDTQY
TRBV29-1	.	TRBJ1-2	SVDDNNYGYT
TRBV25-1	.	TRBJ1-4	ASTKTGTGTTNEKLF
TRBV4-1	once	TRBJ2-2	ASSLNTGLAGVTGELF
TRBV12-3/TRBV12-4	once	TRBJ2-5	ASSLWGETQY
TRBV4-2	few	TRBJ2-3	ASSAGGTDTQY
TRBV2	.	TRBJ2-3	ASSEAYAGEYGDTQY
TRBV9	.	TRBJ2-1	ASSPLTKNNEQF
TRBV9	.	TRBJ2-3	ASSVGPSAADTQY
TRBV18	.	TRBJ2-1	ASSPTPGENNEQF
TRBV2	.	TRBJ2-7	ASSWTLKYEQY
TRBV7-9	.	TRBJ2-7	ASSPGTSGRSGEY
TRBV7-9	.	TRBJ2-7	ASSRQGLSEQY
TRBV20-1	.	TRBJ2-3	SAREPSGHTDTQY
TRBV29-1	.	TRBJ2-7	SVRGQDSYEQY
TRBV29-1	once	TRBJ1-1	SVGIQNTEAF
TRBV29-1	.	TRBJ2-5	SAVGGEGETQY
TRBV29-1	.	TRBJ2-3	SVLRGLGGTDTQY
TRBV20-1	.	TRBJ2-1	SARGPYNEQF
TRBV20-1	.	TRBJ1-2	SARGTGQGSKYERNYGYT